This T cell receptor beta chain was captured by sequencing in a study of cytomegalovirus exposure and HLA in healthy donors. TCRdb's copy holds only in-frame clones and misses some; the assay was immunoSEQ multiplex PCR. The data contain 200,000 to 250,000 clones, about nine tenths of them singletons. The study's findings and limits: Some TCR beta chains (around 180 of them) were listed as cytomegalovirus-associated.

Worth noting for this clone: Its antigen is currently unknown.

This CDR3 has 12 residues. The germline gives CDR1 GTSNPN, CDR2 SVGIG (reference sequence). Trimming stripped 3 bases from V and 3 bases from J, with 8 bases between. The chain combines TRBV30 with TRBJ1-2; D possibly corresponds to TRBD1 (6 bases). The sample consisted of PBMCs. This clonotype was sampled from a young woman in good health and CMV-seropositive. This CDR3 reads CAWRGGHYGYTF. Written as DNA, the CDR3 is TGTGCCTGGAGGGGGGGGCACTATGGCTACACCTTC.